Below are 7 T cell receptor beta chains sequenced from a single sample in a study of patients and donors after allogeneic stem cell transplantation. TCRdb re-called the RT-PCR reads through MiXCR, storing one row per CDR3 protein. This sample carries some 960,000 distinct CDR3 sequences, more than 15% of them seen once, and the ten largest clones take 5.5% to 6.5%. Sequenced material: blood, either unsorted or a sorted T cell fraction (not recorded which). The receptor source for this set is a human donor who was either an allogeneic HSCT recipient or a stem cell or donor lymphocyte infusion donor (not recorded which). It is not recorded whose cells these are; they may come from a transplant donor.

This clonotype was recorded a few times. The J gene is TRBJ2-1, the V gene TRBV20-1, with TRBD1 identical over 8 bases. This CDR3 comprises 12 residues. The ends lost 6 bases at V and 7 bases at J; junction bases unmatched: 5. Per germline, CDR1 DFQATT and CDR2 SNEGSKA (reference sequence). CDR3 in amino acids: CSATGGKNEQFF. DNA for the CDR3: TGCAGTGCAACAGGGGGTAAGAATGAGCAGTTCTTC.

A few counts support this clonotype. This rearrangement joins TRBV11-2 to TRBJ2-1; 7 bases are a match to TRBD2. Germline values: CDR1 SGHAT, CDR2 FQNNGV. V shed 4 bases and J 6 bases; nucleotides not matched to a gene: 18. This CDR3 spans 18 amino acids. The CDR3: CASSYNGPVGLGSNEQFF. The CDR3 nucleotides read TGTGCCAGCAGCTACAACGGACCGGTCGGACTAGGCTCCAATGAGCAGTTCTTC.

The chain has TRBV2 and TRBJ2-1; 10 bases are shared with TRBD1. Germline V gene data show CDR1 as SNHLY and CDR2 as FYNNEI. The trim removed 7 bases at V and 4 bases at J, leaving 4 bases unmatched. The CDR3 totals 14 residues. CDR3 region: CASKGQGIYNEQFF. CDR3 nucleotide sequence: TGTGCCAGCAAGGGACAGGGGATTTACAATGAGCAGTTCTTC. Full variable domain (missing parts from reference TRBV2 and TRBJ2-1): EPEVTQTPSHQVTQMGQEVILRCVPISNHLYFYWYRQILGQKVEFLVSFYNNEISEKSEIFDDQFSVERPDGSNFTLKIRSTKLEDSAMYFCASKGQGIYNEQFFGPGTRLTVL.

This clonotype was recorded at least ten times. V gene TRBV7-9 combines with J gene TRBJ1-5; maybe TRBD1 (5 bases). The CDR3 runs to 13 residues. Germline assignment: CDR1 SEHNR and CDR2 FQNEAQ (reference sequence). V was pared by 4 bases and J by 5 bases, with 9 bases between. The CDR3 spells CASSSGGDQPQHF. The CDR3 nucleotides are TGTGCCAGCAGCTCCGGGGGGGATCAGCCCCAGCATTTT.

The rearrangement links TRBV5-5 to TRBJ2-3; D remains unclear. CDR1 is SGHKS and CDR2 is YYEKEE in the germline V gene (reference sequence). This CDR3 contains 13 residues. Trimming shortened V by 5 bases and J by 2 bases, and 9 bases separated the two germline ends. CDR3 sequence reads: CASRVRDTDTQYF. CDR3 coding DNA: TGTGCCAGCAGGGTTAGGGACACAGATACGCAGTATTTT.

The CDR3 DNA is TGTGCCAGCTCGCCGAACAGGGCGTCGCGGGGAGAAAAACTGTTTTTT. Translated, it gives CASSPNRASRGEKLFF. The J gene is TRBJ1-4, the V gene TRBV18, with a possible D match to TRBD1 (6 bases). This CDR3 region has 16 residues. Germline values: CDR1 KGHSH, CDR2 LQKENI. Trimming removed 6 bases at V and 8 bases at J, with 22 bases between.

CDR3 DNA: TGCAGTGCTAGAGTGGCTAGCGGAAGCCCATCCTACAATGAGCAGTTCTTC. Translated, it gives CSARVASGSPSYNEQFF. The genes are TRBV20-1 and TRBJ2-1; the match to TRBD2 covers 7 bases. The CDR3 spans 17 residues. V was clipped by 1 base and J by 1 base; unmatched bases: 10. From germline, CDR1 is DFQATT and CDR2 SNEGSKA (reference sequence).